The rows below give T cell receptor beta chains drawn from one sample of a study of blood T cells in healthy people across ages. TCRdb re-derived calls from the 5' RACE reads in MiXCR, one entry per CDR3 protein. The data show approximately 810,000 distinct CDR3 sequences, 29% seen once. Material for sequencing was blood. Receptors originate from a woman of 80 years or more in good health. Each CDR3 is given with its conserved first and last residue. The D gene is left open where the match is weak. Not all rows give a size; the values are once, few, many and, for expanded clones, a class.

DNA	CDR3	size	D	V	J
TGTGCCAGCAGTCTCTATAGCGGGGGGGCCGTTCTTCGAGAGACCCAGTACTTC	CASSLYSGGAVLRETQYF	many	TRBD2	TRBV6-2/TRBV6-3	TRBJ2-5
TGTGCCAGCAGTCGACAGGGGGCGTTAACAGGGGAGCTGTTTTTT	CASSRQGALTGELFF	NA	TRBD1	TRBV6-5	TRBJ2-2
TGTGCCAGCAGCTTTGGGACCTCCGGTAATGGTGAAAAACTGTTTTTT	CASSFGTSGNGEKLFF	NA	NA	TRBV4-2	TRBJ1-4
TGTGCCAGCAGTTTTGGTTTACGGTCACCCCTCCACTTT	CASSFGLRSPLHF	few	NA	TRBV12-3/TRBV12-4	TRBJ1-6
TGTGCCAGCAGCCTCGGACGGAGTTTGGGCCAACCCCAGCATTTT	CASSLGRSLGQPQHF	NA	NA	TRBV6-2/TRBV6-3	TRBJ1-5
TGCGCCAGCAGCCAAGAGATACGGGGGTTTAACAATGAGCAGTTCTTC	CASSQEIRGFNNEQFF	NA	NA	TRBV4-1	TRBJ2-1
TGTGCCAGCAGTTCAGGGGGCGCAGGCACTGAAGCTTTCTTT	CASSSGGAGTEAFF	many	TRBD1	TRBV12-3/TRBV12-4	TRBJ1-1
TGCAGCCTCCAGGAAACCCAGTACTTC	CSLQETQYF	many	NA	TRBV20-1	TRBJ2-5
TGCAGCGTTACCCCCAGGGGGATTAACTATGGCTACACCTTC	CSVTPRGINYGYTF	many	TRBD1	TRBV29-1	TRBJ1-2
TGTGCCAGCAGTTCCTCGGATCTCGATGGCTACACCTTC	CASSSSDLDGYTF	many	NA	TRBV7-2	TRBJ1-2
TGTGCCAGCAGCTCAGTTGGGGATTGGAACAACCACACAGATACGCAGTATTTT	CASSSVGDWNNHTDTQYF	NA	NA	TRBV7-3	TRBJ2-3
TGTGCCAGCAGTGAGGGGACGCGAGAGACCCAGTTCTTC	CASSEGTRETQFF	NA	NA	TRBV28	TRBJ2-1
TGTGCCAGCAGCCCTTACCCAGGGGCTAGGGGCACAGATACGCAGTATTTT	CASSPYPGARGTDTQYF	many	NA	TRBV3-1	TRBJ2-3
TGTGCCAGCAGCTTAGAGGTCCGATGGCCCCTCCACTTT	CASSLEVRWPLHF	NA	NA	TRBV7-2	TRBJ1-6
TGTGCCAGCAGGAAACCGGGACAGGGTGTTCCCCTCCACTTT	CASRKPGQGVPLHF	few	TRBD1	TRBV7-8	TRBJ1-6
TGCAGTGCCAGTAGTTTTGAGTGCTACGAGCAGTACTTC	CSASSFECYEQYF	NA	NA	TRBV20-1	TRBJ2-7
TGTGCCAGCAGACTAGGGGTAGGGGGGAAAGAGACCCAGTACTTC	CASRLGVGGKETQYF	many	NA	TRBV6-6	TRBJ2-5
TGCGCCAGCAGCTTGGGGACTAGATCGGATGAGACCCAGTACTTC	CASSLGTRSDETQYF	many	TRBD2	TRBV5-1	TRBJ2-5
TGTGCCAGCTCCTTTCTTACCATAAGGGGCGAAGATACGCAGTATTTT	CASSFLTIRGEDTQYF	many	NA	TRBV18	TRBJ2-3
TGTGCCAGCAGCCTAACGGGACTAGCGGGGGGAGAGCAGTACTTC	CASSLTGLAGGEQYF	many	TRBD2	TRBV7-2	TRBJ2-7
TGTGCCAGCAGGAGGAACCGGGACAAGGGGGCAGATACGCAGTATTTT	CASRRNRDKGADTQYF	many	NA	TRBV27	TRBJ2-3
TGCAGTGCTAACGAGAAGACCCAGTACTTC	CSANEKTQYF	many	NA	TRBV20-1	TRBJ2-5
TGTGCCATCAGAGCCGGGACAGGGAACACTGAAGCTTTCTTT	CAIRAGTGNTEAFF	many	TRBD1	TRBV10-3	TRBJ1-1
TGTGCCAGCAACTTACAGGGGGTCGGGACTGAAGCTTTCTTT	CASNLQGVGTEAFF	NA	TRBD1	TRBV7-2	TRBJ1-1
TGCGCCAGCAGCTTGGGGACTATGGAGCAGTTCTTC	CASSLGTMEQFF	many	NA	TRBV5-1	TRBJ2-1
TGTGCCAGCAGTTACTCGTGGCTAGCGGGACTTCAAGAGACCCAGTACTTC	CASSYSWLAGLQETQYF	many	TRBD2	TRBV6-2/TRBV6-3	TRBJ2-5
TGTGCCAGCAGCTTGGGACAGGGCATTCGAGGCAATGAGCAGTTCTTC	CASSLGQGIRGNEQFF	many	TRBD1	TRBV7-2	TRBJ2-1
TGTGCCACCAGCAGCGGGACAGTACTAACCTCTGGGGCCAACGTCCTGACTTTC	CATSSGTVLTSGANVLTF	many	TRBD1	TRBV15	TRBJ2-6
TGCGCCAGCAGCCAAGTTTACGGGGGGGCGATCGGGGAGCTGTTTTTT	CASSQVYGGAIGELFF	few	TRBD2	TRBV4-3	TRBJ2-2